This paragraph reports one T cell receptor beta chain. The data derive from a study of blood T cell repertoires in COVID-19. Those enrolled in Seattle joined during active infection and were followed longitudinally afterward. Here immunoSEQ multiplex PCR was the method, and the copy in TCRdb shows in-frame clones only, minus some. Of about 220,000 clones listed, more than 75% are singletons. This CDR3 contains 18 residues. V was trimmed by 3 bases and J by 1 base, leaving 19 bases between them. Germline CDR1 reads MDHEN; CDR2 reads SYDVKM. This clonotype was obtained from a woman in her sixties or seventies with COVID-19, enrolled during active disease. V and J are TRBV28 and TRBJ2-1, with TRBD2 as a possible D gene (6 bases). Sequencing was performed on peripheral blood. CDR3 residues: CASSLETRGSGSYNEQFF. CDR3 DNA sequence: TGTGCCAGCAGTTTGGAGACGCGGGGCTCTGGATCCTACAATGAGCAGTTCTTC.